The 26 T cell receptor beta chains in this list originate from one sample, sequenced in a study of CD8 T cells in Susac syndrome. The RNA input was about 0.5 to 1 ug, and it was reverse transcribed with random hexamers. MiXCR, applied by TCRdb to the immunoSEQ multiplex PCR reads, yields one record per CDR3 protein. The sample consists of some 140,000 distinct CDR3 sequences, 90% to 95% of them appearing once. Sequenced material: CD8+ T cells from PBMCs. The receptors shown here come from a human donor with multiple sclerosis.

The V call is TRBV27, the J call TRBJ2-3; TRBD2 aligns across 10 bases. The CDR3 length is 13 residues. The ends lost 7 bases at V and 5 bases at J; junction bases unmatched: 3. The V gene's germline CDR1 is MNHEY and CDR2 SMNVEV (reference sequence). CDR3 sequence: CASKLAGGDTQYF. DNA of the CDR3: TGTGCCAGCAAGTTAGCGGGGGGAGATACGCAGTATTTT.

This clonotype was recorded once. The chain recombines TRBV27 with TRBJ2-1; 7 bases fit TRBD2. CDR3 length: 15 residues. Per germline, CDR1 MNHEY and CDR2 SMNVEV (reference sequence). V gave up 9 bases and J gave up 2 bases; unmatched junction bases: 10. CDR3 loop: CASFSGGSPYNEQFF. The CDR3 coding sequence is TGTGCCAGTTTCTCGGGCGGGAGTCCCTACAATGAGCAGTTCTTC.

The chain links TRBV29-1 to TRBJ2-1; tentatively, D is TRBD2 (5 bases). The CDR3 is 12 amino acids. V shed 5 bases and J shed 0 bases, with 5 bases lying between them. Germline CDR1 is SQVTM and CDR2 is ANQGSEA. CDR3 loop: CSVTSSYNEQFF. The CDR3 DNA reads TGCAGCGTTACTAGCTCCTACAATGAGCAGTTCTTC.

This clonotype has a single count. V and J are TRBV7-9 and TRBJ2-7, with D tentatively TRBD1 (5 bases). This CDR3 is 14 amino acids long. Germline CDR1 is SEHNR and CDR2 is FQNEAQ (reference sequence). Between the trimmed V and J ends, which lost 4 bases and 4 bases, there was a span of 14 bases. The CDR3 DNA sequence: TGTGCCAGCAGCTGGGCAGGGCAATCGTACGAGCAGTACTTC. Protein sequence: CASSWAGQSYEQYF.

This sequence joins TRBV27 and TRBJ2-3; D not certain. The V end lost 6 bases, the J end lost 8 bases, and 15 bases lay between the germline ends. The germline V gene has CDR1 MNHEY and CDR2 SMNVEV (reference sequence). The CDR3 sequence is 13 residues long. CDR3 residues: CASSSLLSPTQYF. Written as DNA, the CDR3 is TGTGCCAGCAGCTCCCTTTTATCCCCTACGCAGTATTTT.

V gene TRBV20-1 combines with J gene TRBJ2-2, with D hard to call. The CDR3 consists of 12 residues. V shed 0 bases and J shed 6 bases, with 5 bases lying between them. CDR1 and CDR2 (germline): DFQATT, SNEGSKA (reference sequence). The CDR3 spells CSARDSAGELFF. In DNA, the CDR3 is TGCAGTGCTAGAGATTCCGCCGGGGAGCTGTTTTTT.

This clonotype was observed a handful of times. The chain carries TRBV16 and TRBJ2-7; tentatively, D is TRBD2 (5 bases). The CDR3 is made up of 14 amino acids. V was pared by 1 base and J by 5 bases, with 12 bases between. The germline V gene encodes CDR1 KGHSY and CDR2 FQNENV. The DNA of the CDR3 is TGTGCCAGCAGCCAATACGGGCTAGCTGACGAGCAGTACTTC. Translation: CASSQYGLADEQYF.

The chain combines TRBV20-1 with TRBJ2-7, with D tentatively TRBD2 (7 bases). V lost 3 bases, J lost 2 bases, and 20 bases lay in between. Germline V gene data show CDR1 as DFQATT and CDR2 as SNEGSKA (reference sequence). The CDR3 is made up of 16 amino acids. The CDR3 reads CSARIPGGGLTYEQYF. For the CDR3, the DNA is TGCAGTGCTAGGATTCCCGGCGGGGGCCTTACCTACGAGCAGTACTTC.

The chain combines TRBV7-9 with TRBJ2-7; D may be TRBD1 (5 bases). V was cut by 4 bases and J by 1 base, with 11 bases left in between. This CDR3 is built from 14 residues. From germline, CDR1 is SEHNR and CDR2 FQNEAQ (reference sequence). CDR3 coding DNA: TGTGCCAGCAGCTCCTGGAAGGGGTCCTACGAGCAGTACTTC. As protein: CASSSWKGSYEQYF.

V usage is TRBV7-6 and J usage is TRBJ2-3; 8 nucleotides match TRBD1. Germline-derived CDR1 and CDR2 are SGHVS and FNYEAQ. Germline trimming cut 5 bases from V and 5 bases from J; bases unmatched to any gene: 9. The CDR3 has 15 amino acids. The CDR3 here is CASSPNPTGGDTQYF. The CDR3 nucleotides read TGTGCCAGCAGCCCCAACCCCACAGGGGGAGATACGCAGTATTTT.

J is TRBJ2-5 and V is TRBV6-2 or TRBV6-3, with TRBD2 matching 7 bases. Germline assignment: CDR1 MNHEY and CDR2 SVGEGT. This CDR3 has 14 amino acids. With V trimmed by 7 bases and J by 2 bases, 7 bases remained unmatched. CDR3 residues: CASISEGGQETQYF. The CDR3 coding sequence is TGTGCCAGCATTTCTGAGGGAGGGCAAGAGACCCAGTACTTC.

The V gene is TRBV28, the J gene TRBJ1-1; D ambiguous. Trimming stripped 6 bases from V and 11 bases from J, with 19 bases between. Germline CDR1 reads MDHEN; CDR2 reads SYDVKM. The CDR3 has 13 amino acids. DNA of the CDR3: TGTGCCAGCAGGTCCGACGGAGGGTTATTCGCTTTCTTT. This translates into CASRSDGGLFAFF.

The V and J genes are TRBV7-9 and TRBJ2-3; D unresolved. Germline CDR1 and CDR2: SEHNR and FQNEAQ (reference sequence). The CDR3 consists of 14 residues. Trimming stripped 1 base from V and 0 bases from J, with 5 bases between. CDR3 sequence reads: CASSLGTSTDTQYF. The CDR3 DNA follows: TGTGCCAGCAGCTTAGGCACGAGCACAGATACGCAGTATTTT.

J is TRBJ2-1 and V is TRBV30; D remains ambiguous. The CDR3 sequence is 16 residues long. Germline assignment: CDR1 GTSNPN and CDR2 SVGIG (reference sequence). Trimming pared 1 base from V and 5 bases from J, leaving 18 bases between. In DNA, the CDR3 is TGTGCCTGGAGTGGGTATCCGGCTTCGACCCACAATGAGCAGTTCTTC. It translates to CAWSGYPASTHNEQFF.

The chain is built from TRBV5-6 and TRBJ2-7; 8 bases match TRBD1. This CDR3 contains 15 residues. Germline lookup yields CDR1 SGHDT and CDR2 YYEEEE. Losses at the gene ends were 2 bases for V and 0 bases for J; bases not matched to a gene: 4. CDR3 DNA: TGTGCCAGCAGCTTACCGGGACAGGCCTCCTACGAGCAGTACTTC. This sequence encodes CASSLPGQASYEQYF.

This chain links TRBV10-3 with TRBJ2-7, with no clear D. Germline loops: CDR1 ENHRY, CDR2 SYGVKD. V was cut by 0 bases and J by 5 bases, with 5 bases left in between. The CDR3 sequence is 12 residues long. CDR3 nucleotides: TGTGCCATCAGTGAGTCGAGAAACGAGCAGTACTTC. Translation: CAISESRNEQYF.

V usage is TRBV24-1 and J usage is TRBJ2-6; the D is unclear. The CDR3 spans 17 residues. The ends were cut back, 2 bases at V and 0 bases at J, with 10 bases in the middle. Germline V lookup: CDR1 KGHDR, CDR2 SFDVKD. The CDR3 loop is CATSDSLTDSGANVLTF. The CDR3 nucleotides are TGTGCCACCAGTGATTCGTTGACCGACTCTGGGGCCAACGTCCTGACTTTC.

V and J are TRBV7-9 and TRBJ2-3; 10 positions agree with TRBD2. The CDR3 spans 12 residues. Per the germline V gene, CDR1 is SEHNR and CDR2 is FQNEAQ (reference sequence). After removal of 4 bases from V and 12 bases from J, the junction contained 4 bases not matched to a gene. The CDR3 region is CASSSTSGFQYF. CDR3 nucleotide sequence: TGTGCCAGCAGCTCGACTAGCGGGTTCCAGTATTTT.

The chain employs TRBV5-4 and TRBJ2-7; no clear D. Per germline, CDR1 SGHNT and CDR2 YYREEE (reference sequence). V dropped 0 bases and J dropped 0 bases, with 13 bases sitting between them. The length of the CDR3 is 16 residues. CDR3 DNA sequence: TGTGCCAGCAGCTTGGGTGTAGCCGGCCCCTCCTACGAGCAGTACTTC. Translating gives CASSLGVAGPSYEQYF.

DNA of the CDR3: TGTGCCAGCACCCCGGGGCGGGAAGACTACAATGAGCAGTTCTTC. Translation: CASTPGREDYNEQFF. V gene TRBV27 combines with J gene TRBJ2-1; D possibly corresponds to TRBD2 (6 bases). V was clipped by 7 bases and J by 3 bases, with 16 bases between them. Germline lookup yields CDR1 MNHEY and CDR2 SMNVEV (reference sequence). The CDR3 is 15 amino acids.

The CDR3 loop reads CAISDLAGVVYEQYF. The DNA for the CDR3 is TGTGCCATCAGTGACCTAGCGGGAGTCGTCTACGAGCAGTACTTC. The chain couples TRBV10-3 to TRBJ2-7, with TRBD2 matching over 10 bases. After removal of 3 bases from V and 3 bases from J, the junction contained 5 bases not matched to a gene. The CDR3 spans 15 residues. Germline V gene sequence: CDR1 ENHRY, CDR2 SYGVKD.

CDR3 region: CASSELDGDNQPQHF. In DNA form, the CDR3 reads TGTGCCAGCAGTGAACTGGACGGAGACAATCAGCCCCAGCATTTT. The chain is built from TRBV6-1 and TRBJ1-5; D is unresolved. The CDR3 length is 15 residues. Germline CDR1 reads MNHNS; CDR2 reads SASEGT. V lost 2 bases to trimming and J lost 3 bases, with 11 bases between them.

The rearrangement uses TRBV7-9 and TRBJ1-1; no clear D. Trimming took 4 bases from V and 3 from J, leaving 9 bases between them. The CDR3 runs 13 residues. In germline, CDR1 is SEHNR, CDR2 FQNEAQ (reference sequence). CDR3 nucleotide sequence: TGTGCCAGCAGCTCTAGACTTGACACTGAAGCTTTCTTT. This gives the protein CASSSRLDTEAFF.

A single count supports this clonotype. The chain recombines TRBV19 with TRBJ1-2; maybe TRBD1 (6 bases). Deletions cut 8 bases from V and 8 bases from J, with 18 bases between. Germline loops: CDR1 LNHDA, CDR2 SQIVND (reference sequence). This CDR3 contains 13 residues. The CDR3: CASRDTSMGGYTF. DNA of the CDR3: TGTGCCAGTCGGGACACGTCGATGGGAGGCTACACCTTC.

This chain connects TRBV3-1 to TRBJ1-1; possible D gene TRBD1, 5 bases. This CDR3 is built from 15 residues. Trimming removed 6 bases from V and 0 bases from J, with 14 bases in between. Germline-derived CDR1 and CDR2 are LGHDT and YNNKEL (reference sequence). The CDR3 sequence: CASSLGRGVNTEAFF. For the CDR3, the DNA is TGTGCCAGCAGTCTGGGGCGGGGAGTGAACACTGAAGCTTTCTTT.

In its sample, this clonotype was seen a few times. The rearrangement uses TRBV4-1 and TRBJ2-7; 10 bases fit TRBD2. This CDR3 has 18 amino acids. J gave up 0 bases and V 0 bases, and 8 bases lay outside the gene matches. From germline, CDR1 is MGHRA and CDR2 YSYEKL. This chain's CDR3 is CASSQDGAGLATSYEQYF. The CDR3 coding sequence is TGCGCCAGCAGCCAAGATGGGGCGGGACTAGCGACCTCCTACGAGCAGTACTTC.